The 16 T cell receptor beta chains listed next were all sequenced from one sample in a study of blood T cell repertoires in COVID-19. The repertoire was sequenced with immunoSEQ multiplex PCR; TCRdb's copy has only in-frame clones and lacks some. The repertoire holds about 140,000 clones, with roughly 85% as singletons. The sequenced sample consisted of peripheral blood. The receptors were gathered from a man aged 45-60 years with acute or convalescent COVID-19.

The chain combines TRBV5-1 with TRBJ2-1, with 12 nucleotides matching TRBD2. V lost 6 bases, J lost 8 bases, and 12 bases stayed unmatched. CDR1 is SGHRS and CDR2 is YFSETQ in the germline V gene. CDR3 length: 16 amino acids. The CDR3 nucleotides are TGCGCCAGCACCCTTTCCGGGACTAGCGGGTCCGATGAGCAGTTCTTC. Protein: CASTLSGTSGSDEQFF.

V is TRBV14 and J is TRBJ2-3; 16 nucleotides match TRBD2. V shed 3 bases, J shed 3 bases, and the junction held 9 bases outside the gene matches. Germline CDR1 and CDR2: SGHDN and FVKESK. CDR3 length: 19 residues. The CDR3 loop reads CASSHRGTSGGDRTDTQYF. The CDR3 DNA follows: TGTGCCAGCAGCCACCGAGGGACTAGCGGGGGGGATCGAACAGATACGCAGTATTTT.

The chain uses TRBV6-5 and TRBJ2-7; 11 nucleotides agree with TRBD2. The CDR3 extends over 15 amino acids. The germline gives CDR1 MNHEY, CDR2 SVGAGI. Germline trimming cut 5 bases from V and 0 bases from J; bases unmatched to any gene: 3. CDR3 region: CASSITSGSSYEQYF. The CDR3 nucleotides are TGTGCCAGCAGTATTACTAGCGGGAGCTCCTACGAGCAGTACTTC.

In nucleotides, the CDR3 is TGTGCCAGCAGCGTAGACCCCAGCGCCTACAATGAGCAGTTCTTC. Its protein is CASSVDPSAYNEQFF. The chain has TRBV9 and TRBJ2-1, with D uncertain. The CDR3 covers 15 residues. Trimming stripped 0 bases from V and 2 bases from J, with 9 bases between. CDR1 is SGDLS and CDR2 is YYNGEE in the germline V gene.

The chain combines TRBV11-1 with TRBJ2-5; possible D gene TRBD2, 7 bases. V dropped 1 base and J dropped 5 bases, with 17 bases sitting between them. CDR1 is SGHAT and CDR2 is FQDESV in the germline V gene (reference sequence). The CDR3 totals 16 residues. The DNA for the CDR3 is TGTGCCAGCAGCTTAGAGAGGGGGGGCGTGGCGGAGACCCAGTACTTC. Translation: CASSLERGGVAETQYF.

The chain recombines TRBV30 with TRBJ1-4; D not certain. The CDR3 length is 11 residues. V shed 1 base and J shed 7 bases, with 4 bases lying between them. Per germline, CDR1 GTSNPN and CDR2 SVGIG (reference sequence). The CDR3 sequence: CAWSGVEKLFF. The CDR3 DNA sequence: TGTGCCTGGAGTGGAGTTGAAAAACTGTTTTTT. The full variable domain, with the rest looked up from reference TRBV30 and TRBJ1-4, is SQTIHQWPATLVQPVGSPLSLECTVEGTSNPNLYWYRQAAGRGLQLLFYSVGIGQISSEVPQNLSASRPQDRQFILSSKKLLLSDSGFYLCAWSGVEKLFFGSGTQLSVL.

This clone was seen more than once but under ten times. CDR3 sequence reads: CALQLGGGSEAFF. CDR3 coding DNA: TGTGCCCTGCAACTGGGGGGGGGCTCTGAAGCTTTCTTT. The chain links TRBV30 to TRBJ1-1; D may be TRBD1 (6 bases). The CDR3 has 13 residues. Trimming stripped 8 bases from V and 6 bases from J, with 19 bases between. Germline V CDR1 and CDR2: GTSNPN, SVGIG (reference sequence).

The chain couples TRBV7-6 to TRBJ2-3; 10 bases line up with TRBD2. Trimming took 1 base from V and 1 from J; bases not matched to a gene: 11. CDR3 length: 19 residues. Germline V lookup: CDR1 SGHVS, CDR2 FNYEAQ. CDR3 coding DNA: TGTGCCAGCAGCTTAGTCCGTGTCGGGACTAGCGTGGGCACAGATACGCAGTATTTT. Amino acids: CASSLVRVGTSVGTDTQYF. The full variable domain, completed using reference TRBV7-6 and TRBJ2-3, is GAGVSQSPRYKVTKRGQDVALRCDPISGHVSLYWYRQALGQGPEFLTYFNYEAQQDKSGLPNDRFSAERPEGSISTLTIQRTEQRDSAMYRCASSLVRVGTSVGTDTQYFGPGTRLTVL.

J is TRBJ2-7 and V is TRBV19; 11 positions match TRBD1. CDR1 and CDR2 from the germline V gene are LNHDA and SQIVND (reference sequence). V lost 7 bases, J lost 7 bases, and 9 bases stayed unmatched. The CDR3 consists of 14 residues. Written as DNA, the CDR3 is TGTGCCAGTACCGTGGACAGGGGGCGGGGAGAGCAGTACTTC. As protein: CASTVDRGRGEQYF.

This chain links TRBV27 with TRBJ1-1, with 7 bases lining up with TRBD1. Germline values: CDR1 MNHEY, CDR2 SMNVEV (reference sequence). The junction had 7 bases not matched to a gene; V was cut back by 5 bases and J by 1 base. This CDR3 has 15 amino acids. In nucleotides, the CDR3 is TGTGCCAGCAGTCCACAGGGACAGAAGAACACTGAAGCTTTCTTT. The encoded protein is CASSPQGQKNTEAFF.

The chain joins TRBV12-3 or TRBV12-4 to TRBJ2-7, with D possibly matching TRBD2 (5 bases). The ends were cut back, 6 bases at V and 2 bases at J, with 11 bases in the middle. The length of the CDR3 is 13 residues. Written as DNA, the CDR3 is TGTGCCAGCAGGCCTTCCGGGGCCTACGAGCAGTACTTC. This codes for CASRPSGAYEQYF.

This clone has only one observation. This chain connects TRBV6-5 to TRBJ2-7; TRBD2 matches 8 bases. V gave up 8 bases and J gave up 3 bases; unmatched junction bases: 12. The length of the CDR3 is 15 residues. Germline V gene lookup returns CDR1 MNHEY and CDR2 SVGAGI. The CDR3 DNA sequence: TGTGCCAGCTCCCCGACTGGCGGGGGGCTCTACGAGCAGTACTTC. Protein product: CASSPTGGGLYEQYF.

This chain connects TRBV2 to TRBJ1-5; the D is unclear. CDR3 size: 13 residues. Germline values: CDR1 SNHLY, CDR2 FYNNEI. V lost 7 bases and J 3 bases, leaving 10 bases between the germline ends. The CDR3, as DNA: TGTGCCAGCAAGAAGACAAACAATCAGCCCCAGCATTTT. It translates to CASKKTNNQPQHF.

This rearrangement joins TRBV12-3 or TRBV12-4 to TRBJ1-1; no firm D call. This CDR3 has 12 amino acids. V lost 4 bases and J 6 bases, leaving 9 bases between the germline ends. Here the CDR3 reads CASSSYPAEAFF. CDR3 nucleotides: TGTGCCAGCAGTTCCTATCCGGCTGAAGCTTTCTTT.

This chain uses TRBV27 with TRBJ1-6; D gene unclear. Germline loops: CDR1 MNHEY, CDR2 SMNVEV (reference sequence). CDR3 length: 14 amino acids. V lost 2 bases and J lost 7, with 9 bases in between. CDR3 in DNA: TGTGCCAGCAGTTTAACAACCCCCAATTCACCCCTCCACTTT. Amino acid sequence: CASSLTTPNSPLHF.

This clone showed up just a few times. The gene calls are TRBV5-4 and TRBJ1-1; D gene ambiguous. The CDR3 is made up of 14 amino acids. Trimming stripped 0 bases from V and 0 bases from J, with 6 bases between. Germline lookup yields CDR1 SGHNT and CDR2 YYREEE (reference sequence). CDR3 bases: TGTGCCAGCAGCTTGGGACTTTTGAACACTGAAGCTTTCTTT. The encoded protein is CASSLGLLNTEAFF.